The 32 T cell receptor beta chains below all came from one sample that was sequenced in a study of blood T cells in healthy people across ages. Using a J-beta primer mix together with a sample-barcoded 5' primer, a second PCR was run for roughly 6 to 11 cycles. In TCRdb, the 5' RACE reads were re-called with MiXCR into one record per CDR3 protein. The sample carries roughly 1.4 million distinct CDR3 sequences, roughly 59% recorded once. Sample: blood. These TCRs come from a man aged 18 to 35 in good health.

This chain joins TRBV7-6 and TRBJ2-4; D could derive from TRBD1 or TRBD2 (6 bases each). The end of the DNA fits TRBJ2-7 better, so the J call may be wrong. Germline CDR1 reads SGHVS; CDR2 reads FNYEAQ. This CDR3 region has 16 residues. CDR3 nucleotide sequence: TGTGCCAGCAGCTTGTTAGCGGAGCCCCAGGGGTCCGAGCAGTACTTC. It encodes CASSLLAEPQGSEQYF.

A few counts support this clonotype. The chain uses TRBV10-2 and TRBJ2-1; 10 bases agree with TRBD2. The CDR3 runs 16 residues. CDR1 is WSHSY and CDR2 is SAAADI in the germline V gene. Trimming cost V 8 bases and J 2 bases; bases outside gene matches: 9. This chain's CDR3 is CASHGSGGKTYNEQFF. The CDR3 DNA reads as TGCGCCAGCCACGGTAGCGGGGGGAAGACCTACAATGAGCAGTTCTTC.

The V call is TRBV24-1, the J call TRBJ2-5, with 12 positions matching TRBD2. The CDR3 has 19 amino acids. Germline lookup yields CDR1 KGHDR and CDR2 SFDVKD. V dropped 0 bases and J dropped 0; count of bases not matched to a gene: 7. The CDR3 sequence is CATSDLPTSGGLYQETQYF. The CDR3, as DNA: TGTGCCACCAGTGATTTGCCGACTAGCGGGGGCCTATACCAAGAGACCCAGTACTTC.

As for this clonotype: Relative to the germline gene, one junction end is altered; a read error may explain this. J is TRBJ1-5 and V is TRBV12-3 or TRBV12-4; D may be TRBD1 (5 bases). The CDR3 length is 13 residues. CDR3 DNA: TGCGCCAGCAGTCGCAGGGTCGATCAGCCCCAGCATTTT. It translates to CASSRRVDQPQHF.

A remark on this clonotype: One junction end does not reproduce the germline sequence, and a read error may be involved. The rearrangement joins TRBV7-9 to TRBJ2-4, with 8 bases aligning to TRBD2. The germline V gene has CDR1 SEHNR and CDR2 FQNEAQ (reference sequence). The CDR3 is made up of 17 amino acids. The CDR3 protein is CASSPREGGSTKNIQYF. The CDR3, as DNA: TGCGCCAGCAGCCCCCGGGAGGGGGGATCAACCAAAAACATTCAGTACTTC.

V and J are TRBV20-1 and TRBJ1-5, with D perhaps matching TRBD1 (5 bases). Looked up from germline, CDR1 is DFQATT and CDR2 is SNEGSKA (reference sequence). This CDR3 has 12 residues. The V end lost 7 bases, the J end lost 4 bases, and 11 bases lay between the germline ends. Here the CDR3 reads CSGGSPNQPQHF. Here the CDR3 DNA reads TGCAGTGGGGGGTCTCCAAATCAGCCCCAGCATTTT.

V usage is TRBV4-2 and J usage is TRBJ2-3; no clear D. This CDR3 has 17 residues. The germline V gene has CDR1 LGHNA and CDR2 YNFKEQ. Trimming pared 0 bases from V and 2 bases from J, leaving 15 bases between. The CDR3 DNA reads TGTGCCAGCAGCCAAGAAACTCTAGAGTCAATCACAGATACGCAGTATTTT. Translation: CASSQETLESITDTQYF.

This clonotype occurred many times. V usage is TRBV29-1 and J usage is TRBJ2-7; D might be TRBD1 or TRBD2, each matching 5 bases. The CDR3 extends over 11 amino acids. Germline V gene data show CDR1 as SQVTM and CDR2 as ANQGSEA. Trimming took 6 bases from V and 4 from J, leaving 10 bases between them. CDR3 DNA sequence: TGCAGCGTAAAGAGGGGATACGAGCAGTACTTC. Translation: CSVKRGYEQYF.

This chain joins TRBV6-6 and TRBJ1-6; TRBD1 is a possible D gene (5 bases). Germline V lookup: CDR1 MNHNY, CDR2 SVGAGI (reference sequence). The CDR3 totals 15 residues. The V end lost 0 bases, the J end lost 5 bases, and 8 bases lay between the germline ends. CDR3 nucleotides: TGTGCCAGCAGTTACTCAAAGGGACATAATTCACCCCTCCACTTT. Translation: CASSYSKGHNSPLHF.

This sequence joins TRBV20-1 and TRBJ2-7; 11 bases fit TRBD2. V was clipped by 5 bases and J by 1 base; unmatched bases: 10. The germline CDR1 and CDR2 sequences are DFQATT and SNEGSKA (reference sequence). The CDR3 loop spans 16 amino acids. The CDR3 DNA reads as TGCAGTGCTCTCCGGACTAGCGGGCGAACGTCCTACGAGCAGTACTTC. Translated, it gives CSALRTSGRTSYEQYF.

The gene calls are TRBV2 and TRBJ2-5, with 10 nucleotides matching TRBD2. The CDR3 runs 17 residues. CDR1 is SNHLY, CDR2 FYNNEI, per germline. The junction had 9 bases not matched to a gene; V was cut back by 2 bases and J by 3 bases. CDR3 sequence reads: CASSEFDSGRAEETQYF. The DNA for the CDR3 is TGTGCCAGCAGTGAATTTGACAGCGGGAGGGCCGAAGAGACCCAGTACTTC.

This chain connects TRBV20-1 to TRBJ2-5; D possibly corresponds to TRBD2 (6 bases). CDR1 is DFQATT, CDR2 SNEGSKA, per germline (reference sequence). This CDR3 spans 14 amino acids. Trimming cost V 6 bases and J 3 bases, with 17 bases left between them. The CDR3 nucleotides are TGCAGTGCCAGCAGCTCGGGACTGAAAGAGACCCAGTACTTC. It encodes CSASSSGLKETQYF.

J is TRBJ2-1 and V is TRBV4-1; TRBD2 matches 10 bases. Trimming took 2 bases from V and 8 from J; bases not matched to a gene: 15. The V gene's germline CDR1 is MGHRA and CDR2 YSYEKL. The length of the CDR3 is 18 residues. In nucleotides, the CDR3 is TGCGCCAGCAGCCAACCGATAACTAGCGGGGCTCCTACCTATGAGCAGTTCTTC. Translation: CASSQPITSGAPTYEQFF.

The chain has TRBV28 and TRBJ2-7, with D maybe TRBD2 (6 bases). The CDR3 runs 15 residues. Trimming shortened V by 5 bases and J by 3 bases, and 17 bases separated the two germline ends. Germline V CDR1 and CDR2: MDHEN, SYDVKM. The chain's CDR3 is CASSPPGLSIYEQYF. The CDR3 DNA follows: TGTGCCAGCAGTCCTCCGGGACTTTCTATCTACGAGCAGTACTTC. The full variable domain, rest sourced from reference TRBV28 and TRBJ2-7, is DVKVTQSSRYLVKRTGEKVFLECVQDMDHENMFWYRQDPGLGLRLIYFSYDVKMKEKGDIPEGYSVSREKKERFSLILESASTNQTSMYLCASSPPGLSIYEQYFGPGTRLTVT.

The chain recombines TRBV18 with TRBJ1-1; no reliable D call. The CDR3 extends over 14 amino acids. Looked up from germline, CDR1 is KGHSH and CDR2 is LQKENI. Trimming took off 0 bases at V and 2 bases at J, with 7 bases between the two ends. The CDR3 sequence is CASSPPAGNTEAFF. The DNA for the CDR3 is TGTGCCAGCTCACCACCGGCCGGAAACACTGAAGCTTTCTTT.

The table lists this clonotype with a few counts. The chain joins TRBV29-1 to TRBJ2-2; TRBD1 agrees at 8 bases. Trimming took 5 bases from V and 0 from J; bases not matched to a gene: 8. CDR1 and CDR2 from the germline V gene are SQVTM and ANQGSEA. The CDR3 contains 16 residues. CDR3: CSVRGQGISNTGELFF. The CDR3 DNA is TGCAGCGTTCGCGGACAGGGTATTTCGAACACCGGGGAGCTGTTTTTT.

The chain recombines TRBV20-1 with TRBJ2-7, with 8 positions matching TRBD1. The CDR3 has 13 amino acids. The junction had 4 bases not matched to a gene; V was cut back by 6 bases and J by 0 bases. Germline CDR1 reads DFQATT; CDR2 reads SNEGSKA (reference sequence). CDR3 in DNA: TGCAGTGCAAACAGGGGGAGCTCCTACGAGCAGTACTTC. It is translated as CSANRGSSYEQYF.

The genes are TRBV6-5 and TRBJ1-2, with D perhaps TRBD1 (5 bases). There are 13 residues in the CDR3. The germline gives CDR1 MNHEY, CDR2 SVGAGI. V gave up 5 bases and J gave up 5 bases, with 12 bases separating them. CDR3 sequence (DNA): TGTGCCAGCAGTATGCAAGGGGCTTATGGCTACACCTTC. Its protein product is CASSMQGAYGYTF.

V and J are TRBV24-1 and TRBJ1-5, with a weak D call TRBD1 (6 bases). Trimming removed 5 bases from V and 9 bases from J, with 13 bases in between. CDR1 KGHDR and CDR2 SFDVKD come from the germline V gene. The CDR3 is 13 amino acids. As DNA, the CDR3 is TGTGCCACCAGTGGAGGACAGCATCGGCCCCAGCATTTT. Translation: CATSGGQHRPQHF.

This clonotype has just a few counts. CDR3 region: CASSLMPGQGVDYGYTF. The CDR3 DNA sequence: TGTGCCAGCAGTTTAATGCCAGGGCAAGGGGTGGACTATGGCTACACCTTC. V and J are TRBV28 and TRBJ1-2, with D tentatively TRBD1 (5 bases). Between the trimmed V and J ends, which lost 2 bases and 3 bases, there was a span of 19 bases. The length of the CDR3 is 17 residues. From germline, CDR1 is MDHEN and CDR2 SYDVKM.

The chain links TRBV28 to TRBJ2-5; TRBD2 is a possible D gene (5 bases). The ends were cut back, 7 bases at V and 0 bases at J, with 24 bases in the middle. The length of the CDR3 is 18 residues. Germline CDR1 reads MDHEN; CDR2 reads SYDVKM. CDR3 amino acids: CASTLSRVGISYQETQYF. The CDR3 coding sequence is TGTGCCAGCACCCTTTCGAGGGTTGGGATTTCGTACCAAGAGACCCAGTACTTC.

This rearrangement joins TRBV7-6 to TRBJ1-2; D not certain. This CDR3 spans 14 amino acids. The V end lost 2 bases, the J end lost 6 bases, and 13 bases lay between the germline ends. Germline V lookup: CDR1 SGHVS, CDR2 FNYEAQ. CDR3 sequence: CASSLRQEHHGYTF. Here the CDR3 DNA reads TGTGCCAGCAGCTTACGTCAGGAGCACCATGGCTACACCTTC.

The chain employs TRBV7-2 and TRBJ2-2; TRBD2 matches at 13 bases. Germline trimming cut 1 base from V and 0 bases from J; bases unmatched to any gene: 2. Germline V gives CDR1 SGHTA, CDR2 FQGNSA. The CDR3 is 18 residues long. CDR3 bases: TGTGCCAGCAGCTTAGAACTAGCGGGGGGGCCGAACACCGGGGAGCTGTTTTTT. Its protein product is CASSLELAGGPNTGELFF.

The chain is built from TRBV4-1 and TRBJ2-5, with a weak D call TRBD2 (6 bases). Trimming cost V 2 bases and J 5 bases, with 30 bases left between them. This CDR3 contains 20 residues. Germline V gene lookup returns CDR1 MGHRA and CDR2 YSYEKL. Written as DNA, the CDR3 is TGCGCCAGCAGCCAACACCCGATGATGGAGGGGAATCCCTTACAGGAGACCCAGTACTTC. Amino acids: CASSQHPMMEGNPLQETQYF.

This clonotype has only a few counts. The J gene is TRBJ2-1, the V gene TRBV10-3; TRBD2 is a possible D gene (6 bases). CDR1 is ENHRY, CDR2 SYGVKD, per germline. With 8 bases removed from V and 6 bases from J, the gap between germline ends came to 11 bases. This CDR3 has 12 amino acids. CDR3 sequence reads: CAIGSGGNEQFF. The CDR3 region has the DNA TGTGCCATCGGTTCCGGGGGCAATGAGCAGTTCTTC.

V gene TRBV29-1 combines with J gene TRBJ2-1, with D uncertain. CDR1 is SQVTM and CDR2 is ANQGSEA in the germline V gene. Deletions cut 6 bases from V and 3 bases from J, with 6 bases between. This CDR3 region has 11 residues. CDR3 in amino acids: CSVTDYNEQFF. CDR3 DNA: TGCAGCGTGACGGACTACAATGAGCAGTTCTTC.

In nucleotides, the CDR3 is TGCGCCAGCAGCCTAAACATGGGGACTAGCGGGCGAGGGACCGGGGAGCTGTTTTTT. Translation gives CASSLNMGTSGRGTGELFF. J is TRBJ2-2 and V is TRBV4-1, with 12 bases fitting TRBD2. With 4 bases clipped from V and 5 bases from J, the junction kept 14 bases outside the gene matches. The CDR3 sequence is 19 residues long. Germline V CDR1 and CDR2: MGHRA, YSYEKL.

The chain has TRBV11-3 and TRBJ2-1, with TRBD2 identical over 7 bases. Germline trimming cut 4 bases from V and 7 bases from J; bases unmatched to any gene: 10. The CDR3 runs to 15 residues. Germline V gene data show CDR1 as SGHNT and CDR2 as YENEEA. CDR3 DNA sequence: TGTGCCAGCAGCTCCGAGACTAGCTCCTTGAATGAGCAGTTCTTC. Translated, it gives CASSSETSSLNEQFF.

This clonotype was picked up a small number of times. The chain carries TRBV20-1 and TRBJ2-5; D remains ambiguous. CDR1 is DFQATT, CDR2 SNEGSKA, per germline (reference sequence). The CDR3 loop spans 10 amino acids. Trimming took off 7 bases at V and 5 bases at J, with 8 bases between the two ends. CDR3 region: CSGSHETQYF. As DNA, the CDR3 is TGCAGTGGATCCCATGAGACCCAGTACTTC.

The rearrangement uses TRBV4-1 and TRBJ1-2; tentative D call: TRBD1 (5 bases). The CDR3 sequence is 15 residues long. V shed 1 base and J shed 0 bases, with 9 bases lying between them. The germline V gene has CDR1 MGHRA and CDR2 YSYEKL. CDR3 coding DNA: TGCGCCAGCAGCCAAGTAGACAGCGCTAACTATGGCTACACCTTC. Amino acid sequence: CASSQVDSANYGYTF.

The chain couples TRBV9 to TRBJ1-1, with D unclear. Germline V gene lookup returns CDR1 SGDLS and CDR2 YYNGEE. CDR3 length equals 12 residues. V lost 0 bases and J 10 bases, leaving 10 bases between the germline ends. The CDR3 loop is CASSVGEGVAFF. The CDR3 bases are TGTGCCAGCAGCGTAGGGGAGGGAGTAGCTTTCTTT.

About this clonotype itself: A read error may account for a junction end that differs from germline. The chain employs TRBV5-1 and TRBJ2-2; 12 bases fit TRBD1. This CDR3 has 16 residues. Germline V gene sequence: CDR1 SGHRS, CDR2 YFSETQ. CDR3 loop: CASTLGTGGDTGELFF. The CDR3, as DNA: TGCGCCAGCACCTTGGGGACAGGGGGCGACACCGGGGAGCTGTTTTTT.